This T cell receptor (beta chain) was obtained from a study of blood T cell repertoires in COVID-19. Overall study: There were acute and convalescent COVID-19 samples, and they came from the United States, Italy and Spain.

In the authors' workflow: Estimation of nucleated cell counts relied on the amplification of reference gene primers. Only in-frame clones appear in the TCRdb table, and some are missing; sequencing was by immunoSEQ multiplex PCR. Clone size and V and J calls were adopted from that table, with D and trimming inferred from the DNA. The table has some 35,000 clones, around nine tenths seen once. J was trimmed by 8 bases and V by 3 bases; bases with no gene match: 9. Germline CDR1 is ENHRY and CDR2 is SYGVKD. CDR3 size: 16 residues. The V and J genes are TRBV10-3 and TRBJ1-6; 8 positions match TRBD1. Sequencing was carried out using peripheral blood. The clonotype originates from a man between 70 and 80 years old with acute or convalescent COVID-19. CDR3 amino acids: CAISERRAGGDSPLHF. CDR3 bases: TGTGCCATCAGTGAACGTAGAGCAGGGGGCGATTCACCCCTCCACTTT.